This T cell receptor (beta chain) was identified during a study of blood T cell repertoires in COVID-19. About the research overall: Samples taken during acute and convalescent COVID-19 were collected in the United States, Italy and Spain. The cDNA or gDNA used as material had been derived from T cells, B-cell-depleted T cells, or PBMCs.

Per the study methods: Reference gene primer amplification in the assay estimated nucleated cell counts. Sequencing was performed with immunoSEQ multiplex PCR; in TCRdb, only in-frame clones are kept and a portion is missing. That table supplies the V and J calls and clone size; D and trimming were determined from the DNA. The data hold approximately 200,000 clones, with roughly 76% observed a single time. Trimming took 3 bases from V and 10 from J; bases not matched to a gene: 6. The CDR3 spans 13 residues. Germline V gene data show CDR1 as SNHLY and CDR2 as FYNNEI. The clonotype was recovered from a human donor in a cohort sampled during active COVID-19. What was sequenced was peripheral blood. The chain joins TRBV2 to TRBJ2-1, with TRBD2 matching 7 bases. The CDR3 loop reads CASSEGGGIEQFF. The DNA of the CDR3 is TGTGCCAGCAGTGAGGGGGGAGGGATCGAGCAGTTCTTC.